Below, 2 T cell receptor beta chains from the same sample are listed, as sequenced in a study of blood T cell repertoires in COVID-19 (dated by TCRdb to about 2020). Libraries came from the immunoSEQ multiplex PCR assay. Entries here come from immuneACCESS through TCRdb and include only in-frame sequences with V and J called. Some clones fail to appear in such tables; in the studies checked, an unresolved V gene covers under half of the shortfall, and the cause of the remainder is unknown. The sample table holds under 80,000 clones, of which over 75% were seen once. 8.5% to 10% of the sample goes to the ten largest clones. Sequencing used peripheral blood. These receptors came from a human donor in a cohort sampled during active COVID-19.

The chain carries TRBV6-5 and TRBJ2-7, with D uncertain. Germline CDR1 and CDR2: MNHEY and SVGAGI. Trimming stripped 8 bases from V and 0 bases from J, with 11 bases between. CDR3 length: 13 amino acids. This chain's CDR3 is CASLAGDSYEQYF. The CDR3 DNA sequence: TGTGCCAGCTTGGCAGGCGACTCCTACGAGCAGTACTTC.

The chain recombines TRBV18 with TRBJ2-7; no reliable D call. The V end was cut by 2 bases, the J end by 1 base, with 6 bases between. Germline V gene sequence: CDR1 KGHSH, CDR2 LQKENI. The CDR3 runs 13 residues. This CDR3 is CASSPSPSYEQYF. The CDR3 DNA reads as TGTGCCAGCTCACCATCTCCTTCCTACGAGCAGTACTTC.